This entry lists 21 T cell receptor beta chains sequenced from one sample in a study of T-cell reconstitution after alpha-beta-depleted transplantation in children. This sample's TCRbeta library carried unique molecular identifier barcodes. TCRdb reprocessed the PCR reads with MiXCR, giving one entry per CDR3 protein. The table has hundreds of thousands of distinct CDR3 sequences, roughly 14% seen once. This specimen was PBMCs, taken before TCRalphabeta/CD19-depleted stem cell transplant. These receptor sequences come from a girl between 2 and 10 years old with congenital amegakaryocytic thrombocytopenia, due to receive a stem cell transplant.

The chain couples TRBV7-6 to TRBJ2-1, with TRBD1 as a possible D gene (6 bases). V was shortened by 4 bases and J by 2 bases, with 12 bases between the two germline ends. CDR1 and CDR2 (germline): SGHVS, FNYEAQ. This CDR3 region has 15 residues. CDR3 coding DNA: TGTGCCAGCAGCTCGATCTACAGGGCCTACAATGAGCAGTTCTTC. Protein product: CASSSIYRAYNEQFF.

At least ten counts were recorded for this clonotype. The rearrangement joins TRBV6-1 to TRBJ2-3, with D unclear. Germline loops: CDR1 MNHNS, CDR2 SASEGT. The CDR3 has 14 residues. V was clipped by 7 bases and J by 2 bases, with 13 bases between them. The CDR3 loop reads CASTPPGVTDTQYF. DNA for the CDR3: TGTGCCAGCACCCCCCCGGGTGTCACAGATACGCAGTATTTT.

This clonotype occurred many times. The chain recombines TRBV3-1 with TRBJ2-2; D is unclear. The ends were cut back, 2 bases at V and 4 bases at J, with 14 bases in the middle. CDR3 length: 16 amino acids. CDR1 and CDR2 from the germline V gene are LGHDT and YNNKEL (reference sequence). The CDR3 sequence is CASSQLVNTGTGELFF. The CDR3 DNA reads TGTGCCAGCAGCCAACTGGTGAATACGGGCACCGGGGAGCTGTTTTTT.

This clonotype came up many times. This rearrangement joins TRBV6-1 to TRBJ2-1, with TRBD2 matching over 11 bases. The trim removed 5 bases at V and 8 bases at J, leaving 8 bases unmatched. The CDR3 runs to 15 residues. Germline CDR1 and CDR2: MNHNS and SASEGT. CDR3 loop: CASSLVAGGPDEQFF. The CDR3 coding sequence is TGTGCCAGCAGTCTGGTAGCGGGAGGGCCCGATGAGCAGTTCTTC.

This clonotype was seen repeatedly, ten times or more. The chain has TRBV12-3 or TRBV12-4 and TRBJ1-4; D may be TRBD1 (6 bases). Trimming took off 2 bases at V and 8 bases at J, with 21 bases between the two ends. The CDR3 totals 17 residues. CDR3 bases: TGTGCCAGCAGTTTAATGTCGGTGCGGGGGCGATGGGAAAAACTGTTTTTT. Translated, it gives CASSLMSVRGRWEKLFF.

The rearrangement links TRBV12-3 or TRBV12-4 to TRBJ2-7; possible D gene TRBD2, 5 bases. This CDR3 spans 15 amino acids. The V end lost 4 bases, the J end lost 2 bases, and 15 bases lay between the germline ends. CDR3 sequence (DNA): TGTGCCAGCAGTTCTCAATCCCGGGGAACCTACGAGCAGTACTTC. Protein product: CASSSQSRGTYEQYF.

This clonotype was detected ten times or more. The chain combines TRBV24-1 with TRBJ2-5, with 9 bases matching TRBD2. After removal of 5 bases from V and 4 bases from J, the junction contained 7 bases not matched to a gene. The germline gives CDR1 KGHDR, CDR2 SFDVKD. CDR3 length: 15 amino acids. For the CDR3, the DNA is TGTGCCACCAGTGGTGCGGGAGGGCACGGAGAGACCCAGTACTTC. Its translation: CATSGAGGHGETQYF.

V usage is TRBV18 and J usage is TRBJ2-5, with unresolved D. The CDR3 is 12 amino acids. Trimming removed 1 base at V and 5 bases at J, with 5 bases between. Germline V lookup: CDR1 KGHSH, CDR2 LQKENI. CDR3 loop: CASSPLAETQYF. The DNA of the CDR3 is TGTGCCAGCTCACCACTGGCGGAGACCCAGTACTTC.

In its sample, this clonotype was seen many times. CDR3 protein: CATSRDFPGSLPGELFF. The CDR3 region has the DNA TGTGCCACCAGCAGAGATTTTCCGGGAAGTTTGCCCGGGGAGCTGTTTTTT. V gene TRBV15 combines with J gene TRBJ2-2; the D gene is possibly TRBD2 (5 bases). V lost 0 bases and J 6 bases, leaving 17 bases between the germline ends. The V gene's germline CDR1 is LNHNV and CDR2 YYDKDF (reference sequence). The CDR3 is made up of 17 amino acids.

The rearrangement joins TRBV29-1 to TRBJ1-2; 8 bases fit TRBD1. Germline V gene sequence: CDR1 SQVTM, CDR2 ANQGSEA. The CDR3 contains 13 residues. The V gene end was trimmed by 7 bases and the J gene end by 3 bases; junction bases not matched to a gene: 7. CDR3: CSDGQGMDYGYTF. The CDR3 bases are TGCAGCGACGGACAGGGTATGGACTATGGCTACACCTTC.

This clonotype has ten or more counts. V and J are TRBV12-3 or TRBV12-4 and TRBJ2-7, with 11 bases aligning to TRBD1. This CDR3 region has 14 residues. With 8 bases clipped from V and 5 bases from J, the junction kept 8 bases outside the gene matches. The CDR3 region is CASVYRDRGDEQYF. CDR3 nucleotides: TGTGCCAGCGTATACCGGGACAGGGGGGACGAGCAGTACTTC.

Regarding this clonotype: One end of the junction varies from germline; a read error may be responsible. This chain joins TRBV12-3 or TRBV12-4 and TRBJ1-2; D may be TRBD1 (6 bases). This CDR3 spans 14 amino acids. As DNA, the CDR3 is TGTGCCAGCAGGGAACAGGGAGCTAACTATGGCGACACCTTC. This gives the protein CASREQGANYGDTF.

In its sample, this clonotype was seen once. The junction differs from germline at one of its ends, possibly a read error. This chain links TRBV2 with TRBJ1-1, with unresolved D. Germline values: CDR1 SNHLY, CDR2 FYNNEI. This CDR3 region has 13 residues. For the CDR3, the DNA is TGTGCCGGCAGTCGGGAGGGAGGAACTGAAGCTTTCTTT. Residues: CAGSREGGTEAFF. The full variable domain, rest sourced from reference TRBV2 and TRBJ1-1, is EPEVTQTPSHQVTQMGQEVILRCVPISNHLYFYWYRQILGQKVEFLVSFYNNEISEKSEIFDDQFSVERPDGSNFTLKIRSTKLEDSAMYFCAGSREGGTEAFFGQGTRLTVV.

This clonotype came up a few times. CDR3 protein: CASSLGQLRRETQYF. As DNA, the CDR3 is TGTGCCAGCAGCCTGGGACAGCTTAGGCGGGAGACCCAGTACTTC. This chain connects TRBV28 to TRBJ2-5, with TRBD1 identical over 7 bases. V was clipped by 6 bases and J by 5 bases; unmatched bases: 12. This CDR3 region has 15 residues. The germline gives CDR1 MDHEN, CDR2 SYDVKM.

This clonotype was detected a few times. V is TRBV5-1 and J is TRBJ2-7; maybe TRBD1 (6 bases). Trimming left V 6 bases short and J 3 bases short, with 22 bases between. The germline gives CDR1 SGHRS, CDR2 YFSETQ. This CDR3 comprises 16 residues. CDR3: CASNLGITDSSYEQYF. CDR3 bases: TGCGCCAGCAACCTGGGGATAACGGACAGTAGCTACGAGCAGTACTTC. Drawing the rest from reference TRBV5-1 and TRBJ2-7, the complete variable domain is KAGVTQTPRYLIKTRGQQVTLSCSPISGHRSVSWYQQTPGQGLQFLFEYFSETQRNKGNFPGRFSGRQFSNSRSEMNVSTLELGDSALYLCASNLGITDSSYEQYFGPGTRLTVT.

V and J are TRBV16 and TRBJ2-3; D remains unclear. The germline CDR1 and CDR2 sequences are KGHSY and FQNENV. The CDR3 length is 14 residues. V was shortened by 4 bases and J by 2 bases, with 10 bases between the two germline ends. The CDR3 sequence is CASSRSVNTDTQYF. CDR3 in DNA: TGTGCCAGCAGCCGATCGGTCAACACAGATACGCAGTATTTT. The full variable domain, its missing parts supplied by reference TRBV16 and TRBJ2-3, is GEEVAQTPKHLVRGEGQKAKLYCAPIKGHSYVFWYQQVLKNEFKFLISFQNENVFDETGMPKERFSAKCLPNSPCSLEIQATKLEDSAVYFCASSRSVNTDTQYFGPGTRLTVL.

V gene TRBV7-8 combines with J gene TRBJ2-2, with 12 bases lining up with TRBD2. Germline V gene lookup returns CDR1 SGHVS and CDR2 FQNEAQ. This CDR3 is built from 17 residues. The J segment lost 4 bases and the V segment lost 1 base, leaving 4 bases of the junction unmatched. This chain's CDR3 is CASSLVGLAGPTGELFF. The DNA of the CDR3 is TGTGCCAGCAGCTTAGTAGGACTAGCGGGACCCACCGGGGAGCTGTTTTTT.

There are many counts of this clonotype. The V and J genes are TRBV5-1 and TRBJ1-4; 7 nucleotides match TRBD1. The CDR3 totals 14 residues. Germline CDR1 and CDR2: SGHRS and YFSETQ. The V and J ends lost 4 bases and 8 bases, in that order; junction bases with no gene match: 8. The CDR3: CASSLRQGDEKLFF. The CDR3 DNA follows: TGCGCCAGCAGCCTCAGACAGGGTGACGAAAAACTGTTTTTT.

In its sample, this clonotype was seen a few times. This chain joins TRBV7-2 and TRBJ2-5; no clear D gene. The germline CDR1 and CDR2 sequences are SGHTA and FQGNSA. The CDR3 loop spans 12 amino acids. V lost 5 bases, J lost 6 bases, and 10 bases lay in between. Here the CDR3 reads CASSALLKTQYF. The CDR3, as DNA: TGTGCCAGCAGCGCCCTCCTAAAGACCCAGTACTTC.

CDR3 amino acids: CASASRGSSEAFF. For the CDR3, the DNA is TGCGCCAGCGCATCGAGGGGCTCCTCTGAAGCTTTCTTT. This chain links TRBV5-1 with TRBJ1-1, with a weak D call TRBD1 (5 bases). Trimming removed 7 bases at V and 6 bases at J, with 16 bases between. CDR3 length equals 13 residues. CDR1 and CDR2 from the germline V gene are SGHRS and YFSETQ.

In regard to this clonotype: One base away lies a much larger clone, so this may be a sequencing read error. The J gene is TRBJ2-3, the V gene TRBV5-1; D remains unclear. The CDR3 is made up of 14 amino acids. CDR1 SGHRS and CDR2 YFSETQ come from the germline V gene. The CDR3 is CTSRPSSYTDTQYF. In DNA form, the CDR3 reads TGCACCAGCAGACCATCGTCCTACACAGATACGCAGTATTTT.